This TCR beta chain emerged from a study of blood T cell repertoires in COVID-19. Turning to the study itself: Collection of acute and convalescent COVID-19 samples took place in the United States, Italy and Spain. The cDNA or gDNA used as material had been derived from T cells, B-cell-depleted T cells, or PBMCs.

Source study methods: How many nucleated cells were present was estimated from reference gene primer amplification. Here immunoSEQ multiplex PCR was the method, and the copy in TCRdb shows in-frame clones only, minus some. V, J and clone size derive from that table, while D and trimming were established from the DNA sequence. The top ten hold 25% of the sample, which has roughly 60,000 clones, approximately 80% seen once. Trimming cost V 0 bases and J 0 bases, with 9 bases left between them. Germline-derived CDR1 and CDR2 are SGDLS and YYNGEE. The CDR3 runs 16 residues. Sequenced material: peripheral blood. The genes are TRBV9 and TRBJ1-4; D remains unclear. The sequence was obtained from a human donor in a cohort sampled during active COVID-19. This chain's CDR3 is CASSVVPGATNEKLFF. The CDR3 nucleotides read TGTGCCAGCAGCGTAGTCCCGGGTGCAACTAATGAAAAACTGTTTTTT. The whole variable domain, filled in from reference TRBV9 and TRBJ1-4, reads DSGVTQTPKHLITATGQRVTLRCSPRSGDLSVYWYQQSLDQGLQFLIQYYNGEERAKGNILERFSAQQFPDLHSELNLSSLELGDSALYFCASSVVPGATNEKLFFGSGTQLSVL.